This T cell receptor beta chain was identified in a study of response to subunit inactivated influenza vaccine. General observations from the study: Each seasonal influenza vaccination, the authors suggested, recruits few new T cells.

Using its own MiXCR run on the RT-PCR reads, TCRdb lists one record per CDR3 protein. The table has fewer than 700,000 distinct CDR3 sequences, over 10% seen once. V lost 3 bases and J 6 bases, leaving 14 bases between the germline ends. CDR3 length: 14 amino acids. Comments on this clonotype: Its antigen is undetermined.

The specimen comprised PBMCs from blood, sampled 40 to 50 days after vaccination. This sequence originates from a man in his fifties or sixties who received an inactivated influenza vaccine. The rearrangement links TRBV12-3 or TRBV12-4 to TRBJ1-2; D is possibly TRBD1 (6 bases). The CDR3 loop reads CASSFNGGGNGYTF. CDR3 nucleotide sequence: TGTGCCAGCAGTTTCAATGGGGGCGGGAATGGCTACACCTTC.